The rows below give T cell receptor beta chains drawn from one sample of a study of cytomegalovirus exposure and HLA in healthy donors. Assay: immunoSEQ multiplex PCR; the TCRdb copy retains only in-frame clones and omits some. This table has about 69,000 clones, roughly 74% appearing once. Sequenced input: PBMCs. These receptor sequences come from a woman aged 60 to 75 in good health and CMV-seropositive. Both conserved end residues are part of each CDR3. Fields, in order: J gene, CDR3 length, clone size, V gene, D gene, CDR3 DNA, CDR3 protein. The D gene is left open where the match is weak. Size is omitted from some rows. Given values are once, few, many or a class for expanded clones.

j_gene: TRBJ1-4
len: 15
abundance: .
v_gene: TRBV5-1
d_gene: .
CDR3nt: TGCGCCAGCAGCTTATACCGGGGAACTAATGAAAAACTGTTTTTT
CDR3aa: CASSLYRGTNEKLFF

j_gene: TRBJ1-1
len: 14
abundance: .
v_gene: TRBV19
d_gene: .
CDR3nt: TGTGCCAGTACCCCAGGGTCCTCACCCGCGGAAGCTTTCTTT
CDR3aa: CASTPGSSPAEAFF

j_gene: TRBJ1-1
len: 16
abundance: .
v_gene: TRBV27
d_gene: .
CDR3nt: TGTGCCAGCACCCGATGGCCTGGGAGCCGAAACACTGAAGCTTTCTTT
CDR3aa: CASTRWPGSRNTEAFF

j_gene: TRBJ2-2
len: 16
abundance: .
v_gene: TRBV27
d_gene: TRBD2
CDR3nt: TGTGCCAGCAGTTTAGGGGCTAGCGGGAGGGGCGGGGAGCTGTTTTTT
CDR3aa: CASSLGASGRGGELFF

j_gene: TRBJ1-1
len: 13
abundance: .
v_gene: TRBV6-6
d_gene: .
CDR3nt: TGTGCCAGCGAGAGGGAATCGAACACTGAAGCTTTCTTT
CDR3aa: CASERESNTEAFF

j_gene: TRBJ1-2
len: 13
abundance: .
v_gene: TRBV6-1
d_gene: .
CDR3nt: TGTGCCAGCAGTGCAGACGGGTTCTATGGCTACACCTTC
CDR3aa: CASSADGFYGYTF

j_gene: TRBJ1-6
len: 12
abundance: .
v_gene: TRBV19
d_gene: .
CDR3nt: TGTGCCAGTAGTATAGTGGAGTCACCCCTCCACTTT
CDR3aa: CASSIVESPLHF

j_gene: TRBJ1-1
len: 16
abundance: few
v_gene: TRBV13
d_gene: TRBD1
CDR3nt: TGTGCCAGCAGCTTGGGCCCGACAGGGTTTAACACTGAAGCTTTCTTT
CDR3aa: CASSLGPTGFNTEAFF

j_gene: TRBJ1-1
len: 13
abundance: .
v_gene: TRBV19
d_gene: TRBD1
CDR3nt: TGTGCCAGTAGAGGACAGGGGTACACTGAAGCTTTCTTT
CDR3aa: CASRGQGYTEAFF

j_gene: TRBJ2-7
len: 15
abundance: .
v_gene: TRBV4-2
d_gene: TRBD2
CDR3nt: TGTGCCAGCAGCCCCGCGCCGACTAGCGGGGGGGGGTGGTACTTC
CDR3aa: CASSPAPTSGGGWYF

j_gene: TRBJ2-1
len: 16
abundance: .
v_gene: TRBV30
d_gene: TRBD2
CDR3nt: TGTGCCTGGAGTGATGTGTTTGGACTAGGGTACAATGAGCAGTTCTTC
CDR3aa: CAWSDVFGLGYNEQFF

j_gene: TRBJ2-7
len: 15
abundance: many
v_gene: TRBV7-6
d_gene: TRBD1
CDR3nt: TGTGCCAGCAGCGCAAGGGACAGGGGGCTTTACGAGCAGTACTTC
CDR3aa: CASSARDRGLYEQYF

j_gene: TRBJ2-3
len: 16
abundance: .
v_gene: TRBV9
d_gene: TRBD2
CDR3nt: TGTGCCAGCAGCGGTTCCGGGACTAGAGGCTTTGATACGCAGTATTTT
CDR3aa: CASSGSGTRGFDTQYF

j_gene: TRBJ1-1
len: 13
abundance: .
v_gene: TRBV19
d_gene: .
CDR3nt: TGTGCAGTTCGGGCGAGCGGCGGGGCTGAAGCTTTCTTT
CDR3aa: CAVRASGGAEAFF

j_gene: TRBJ2-2
len: 15
abundance: .
v_gene: TRBV6-5
d_gene: .
CDR3nt: TGTGCCAGCACAGATATGGGACTGTACACCGGGGAGCTGTTTTTT
CDR3aa: CASTDMGLYTGELFF

j_gene: TRBJ2-7
len: 15
abundance: few
v_gene: TRBV11-1
d_gene: TRBD1
CDR3nt: TGTGCCAGCAGCTTATATCGGGACAGTGCCTACGAGCAGTACTTC
CDR3aa: CASSLYRDSAYEQYF

j_gene: TRBJ2-5
len: 18
abundance: .
v_gene: TRBV12-5
d_gene: TRBD2
CDR3nt: TGTGCTAGTGGTTTGGTATTTTTGACTAGCGACACCCAAGAGACCCAGTACTTC
CDR3aa: CASGLVFLTSDTQETQYF

j_gene: TRBJ1-5
len: 14
abundance: few
v_gene: TRBV19
d_gene: TRBD1
CDR3nt: TGTGCCAGTAGTACCGGGACAGATAATCAGCCCCAGCATTTT
CDR3aa: CASSTGTDNQPQHF

j_gene: TRBJ2-1
len: 11
abundance: .
v_gene: TRBV30
d_gene: .
CDR3nt: TGTGCCTGGGGAGTCCGCAATGAGCAGTTCTTC
CDR3aa: CAWGVRNEQFF

j_gene: TRBJ1-1
len: 13
abundance: few
v_gene: TRBV10-2
d_gene: .
CDR3nt: TGCGCCAGCAGTGTTACCGGGGTCACTGAAGCTTTCTTT
CDR3aa: CASSVTGVTEAFF

j_gene: TRBJ1-4
len: 14
abundance: .
v_gene: TRBV5-1
d_gene: .
CDR3nt: TGCGCCAGCAGCTTGAGGGGAACAAATGAAAAACTGTTTTTT
CDR3aa: CASSLRGTNEKLFF

j_gene: TRBJ1-4
len: 16
abundance: .
v_gene: TRBV5-1
d_gene: TRBD1
CDR3nt: TGCGCCAGCAGCTTGGATGTAGGGACAGGATTCGAAAAACTGTTTTTT
CDR3aa: CASSLDVGTGFEKLFF

j_gene: TRBJ2-7
len: 15
abundance: once
v_gene: TRBV2
d_gene: TRBD1
CDR3nt: TGTGCCAGCAGTGAAGAGGGACAGGGGGGACACGAGCAGTACTTC
CDR3aa: CASSEEGQGGHEQYF

j_gene: TRBJ2-2
len: 15
abundance: .
v_gene: TRBV4-2
d_gene: .
CDR3nt: TGTGCCAGCAGCCAGGGGGGAATCAGCACCGGGGAGCTGTTTTTT
CDR3aa: CASSQGGISTGELFF

j_gene: TRBJ1-2
len: 14
abundance: .
v_gene: TRBV6-1
d_gene: TRBD1
CDR3nt: TGTGCCAGCAAACCCGGACAGGCTAACTATGGCTACACCTTC
CDR3aa: CASKPGQANYGYTF

j_gene: TRBJ1-2
len: 14
abundance: .
v_gene: TRBV11-3
d_gene: .
CDR3nt: TGTGCCAGCAGTCCTAGTTTTCAACCCTATGGCTACACCTTC
CDR3aa: CASSPSFQPYGYTF

j_gene: TRBJ2-3
len: 15
abundance: .
v_gene: TRBV19
d_gene: TRBD2
CDR3nt: TGTGCCAGTACCCCTCTAGCGGGGGACACAGATACGCAGTATTTT
CDR3aa: CASTPLAGDTDTQYF

j_gene: TRBJ1-1
len: 14
abundance: .
v_gene: TRBV11-2
d_gene: .
CDR3nt: TGTGCCAGCAGCTTAGCTGGGGGGTATGGTGAAGCTTTCTTT
CDR3aa: CASSLAGGYGEAFF

j_gene: TRBJ1-3
len: 14
abundance: .
v_gene: TRBV6-1
d_gene: .
CDR3nt: TGTGCCAGCAGTCATTTAGTCTCTGGAAACACCATATATTTT
CDR3aa: CASSHLVSGNTIYF

j_gene: TRBJ2-1
len: 16
abundance: .
v_gene: TRBV5-1
d_gene: .
CDR3nt: TGCGCCAGCAGGGGCGGACTCCTGAGCTCCTACAATGAGCAGTTCTTC
CDR3aa: CASRGGLLSSYNEQFF

j_gene: TRBJ1-1
len: 14
abundance: .
v_gene: TRBV5-4
d_gene: .
CDR3nt: TGTGCCAGCAGCTTTAGCTTCGGGGTCACTGAAGCTTTCTTT
CDR3aa: CASSFSFGVTEAFF

j_gene: TRBJ1-4
len: 15
abundance: .
v_gene: TRBV5-1
d_gene: .
CDR3nt: TGCGCCAGCAGCGCGGGGGGAACCACTAATGAAAAACTGTTTTTT
CDR3aa: CASSAGGTTNEKLFF

j_gene: TRBJ1-2
len: 15
abundance: .
v_gene: TRBV7-2
d_gene: .
CDR3nt: TGTGCCAGCAGCTTAGATTCGTCACAATACTATGGCTACACCTTC
CDR3aa: CASSLDSSQYYGYTF

j_gene: TRBJ2-3
len: 14
abundance: few
v_gene: TRBV6-1
d_gene: .
CDR3nt: TGTGCCAGCAGTGTTCTCGGTCGGACAGATACGCAGTATTTT
CDR3aa: CASSVLGRTDTQYF

j_gene: TRBJ2-2
len: 14
abundance: .
v_gene: TRBV30
d_gene: TRBD2
CDR3nt: TGTGCCTGGAGTTTAGCGGGGAGAACCGGGGAGCTGTTTTTT
CDR3aa: CAWSLAGRTGELFF

j_gene: TRBJ1-1
len: 13
abundance: .
v_gene: TRBV6-5
d_gene: .
CDR3nt: TGTGCCAGCAGTTACTCACCGGGTTTTGAAGCTTTCTTT
CDR3aa: CASSYSPGFEAFF

j_gene: TRBJ1-1
len: 13
abundance: .
v_gene: TRBV18
d_gene: .
CDR3nt: TGTGCCAGCACCCCTCGGCAGGGGTCTGAAGCTTTCTTT
CDR3aa: CASTPRQGSEAFF

j_gene: TRBJ1-3
len: 14
abundance: .
v_gene: TRBV9
d_gene: .
CDR3nt: TGTGCCAGCAGCGTAATCCCGGGTGGAAACACCATATATTTT
CDR3aa: CASSVIPGGNTIYF

j_gene: TRBJ2-2
len: 15
abundance: once
v_gene: TRBV7-7
d_gene: TRBD1
CDR3nt: TGTGCTAGCAGCTTAGCTGGGACAGGGGCCGGGGAGCTGTTTTTT
CDR3aa: CASSLAGTGAGELFF

j_gene: TRBJ2-7
len: 18
abundance: .
v_gene: TRBV18
d_gene: .
CDR3nt: TGTGCCAGCTCACCAAGGAAGGGGCTGGCGCAGCCTTCCTACGAGCAGTACTTC
CDR3aa: CASSPRKGLAQPSYEQYF

j_gene: TRBJ2-3
len: 12
abundance: .
v_gene: TRBV19
d_gene: .
CDR3nt: TGTGCCAGTAGACCTCCGGGGGATACGCAGTATTTT
CDR3aa: CASRPPGDTQYF

j_gene: TRBJ1-5
len: 13
abundance: .
v_gene: TRBV5-1
d_gene: TRBD1
CDR3nt: TGCGCCAGCAGCCAGGGACAGAATCAGCCCCAGCATTTT
CDR3aa: CASSQGQNQPQHF

j_gene: TRBJ1-5
len: 18
abundance: .
v_gene: TRBV5-1
d_gene: TRBD1
CDR3nt: TGCGCCAGCAGCTTTTTCACACATCGGGACAGGGCGAATCAGCCCCAGCATTTT
CDR3aa: CASSFFTHRDRANQPQHF

j_gene: TRBJ1-4
len: 15
abundance: few
v_gene: TRBV27
d_gene: .
CDR3nt: TGTGCCAGCAGTCCGCCGGGGACACGAAAGGAAAAACTGTTTTTT
CDR3aa: CASSPPGTRKEKLFF

j_gene: TRBJ1-2
len: 16
abundance: .
v_gene: TRBV4-1
d_gene: .
CDR3nt: TGCGCCAGCAGCCAAGATCCGGGGGGGGCCTACTATGGCTACACCTTC
CDR3aa: CASSQDPGGAYYGYTF

j_gene: TRBJ1-1
len: 14
abundance: few
v_gene: TRBV5-1
d_gene: TRBD1
CDR3nt: TGCGCCAGCAGCAAGGGACAGGGCTTCACTGAAGCTTTCTTT
CDR3aa: CASSKGQGFTEAFF

j_gene: TRBJ2-7
len: 15
abundance: .
v_gene: TRBV15
d_gene: TRBD2
CDR3nt: TGTGCCACCAGCAGCGAGCGGGGACCGACCTACGAGCAGTACTTC
CDR3aa: CATSSERGPTYEQYF

j_gene: TRBJ2-5
len: 14
abundance: .
v_gene: TRBV29-1
d_gene: .
CDR3nt: TGCAGCGTTGGGGGCTGGTCGATCCAAGAGACCCAGTACTTC
CDR3aa: CSVGGWSIQETQYF

j_gene: TRBJ2-7
len: 16
abundance: .
v_gene: TRBV4-1
d_gene: TRBD2
CDR3nt: TGCGCCAGCAGCCAAACTAGCGGGGATACAACCTACGAGCAGTACTTC
CDR3aa: CASSQTSGDTTYEQYF

j_gene: TRBJ2-3
len: 14
abundance: once
v_gene: TRBV2
d_gene: TRBD1
CDR3nt: TGTGCCAGCAGTGTGACAGGGGGTAGTGATACGCAGTATTTT
CDR3aa: CASSVTGGSDTQYF

j_gene: TRBJ2-5
len: 14
abundance: .
v_gene: TRBV7-9
d_gene: .
CDR3nt: TGTGCCAGCAGCGTTACAGGGTCGGAAGAGACCCAGTACTTC
CDR3aa: CASSVTGSEETQYF

j_gene: TRBJ2-1
len: 15
abundance: .
v_gene: TRBV7-2
d_gene: TRBD2
CDR3nt: TGTGCCAGCAGCTTAGTGCCTAGCGGAGGGTTGGGGCAGTTCTTC
CDR3aa: CASSLVPSGGLGQFF

j_gene: TRBJ2-7
len: 13
abundance: .
v_gene: TRBV10-3
d_gene: TRBD2
CDR3nt: TGTGCCACGAAAGCGGGGGCCGACGACGAGCAGTACTTC
CDR3aa: CATKAGADDEQYF

j_gene: TRBJ2-7
len: 14
abundance: .
v_gene: TRBV19
d_gene: .
CDR3nt: TGTGCCAGTAGTTCCGGAGCGGACTCCTACGAGCAGTACTTC
CDR3aa: CASSSGADSYEQYF

j_gene: TRBJ1-2
len: 15
abundance: .
v_gene: TRBV6-6
d_gene: TRBD1
CDR3nt: TGTGCCAGCAGTGACGGACAGGGGTTATTTTATGGCTACACCTTC
CDR3aa: CASSDGQGLFYGYTF